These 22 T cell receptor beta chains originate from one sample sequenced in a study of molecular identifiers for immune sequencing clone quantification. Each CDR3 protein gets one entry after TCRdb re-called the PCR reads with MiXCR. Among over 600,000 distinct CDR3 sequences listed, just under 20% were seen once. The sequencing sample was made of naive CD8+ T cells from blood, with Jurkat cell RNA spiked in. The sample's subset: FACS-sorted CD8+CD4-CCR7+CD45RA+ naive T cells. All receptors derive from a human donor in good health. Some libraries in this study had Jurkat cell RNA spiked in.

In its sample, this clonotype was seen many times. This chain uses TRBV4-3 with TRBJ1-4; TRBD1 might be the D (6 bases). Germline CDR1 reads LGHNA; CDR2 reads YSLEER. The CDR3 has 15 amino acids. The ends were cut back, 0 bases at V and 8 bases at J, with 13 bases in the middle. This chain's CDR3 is CASSQEGASGEKLFF. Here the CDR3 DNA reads TGCGCCAGCAGCCAAGAGGGGGCATCGGGAGAAAAACTGTTTTTT.

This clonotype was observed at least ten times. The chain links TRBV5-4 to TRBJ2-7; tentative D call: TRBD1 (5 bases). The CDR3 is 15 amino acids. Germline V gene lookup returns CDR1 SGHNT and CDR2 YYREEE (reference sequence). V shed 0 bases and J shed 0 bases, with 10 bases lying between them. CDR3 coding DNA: TGTGCCAGCAGCTTGGGCCAGGGTAACTCCTACGAGCAGTACTTC. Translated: CASSLGQGNSYEQYF.

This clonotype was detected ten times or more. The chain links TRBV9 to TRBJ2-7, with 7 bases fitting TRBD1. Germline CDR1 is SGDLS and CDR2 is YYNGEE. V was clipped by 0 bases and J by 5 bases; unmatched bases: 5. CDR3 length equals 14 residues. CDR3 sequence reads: CASSVGDRAHEQYF. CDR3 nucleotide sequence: TGTGCCAGCAGCGTAGGCGACAGGGCCCACGAGCAGTACTTC.

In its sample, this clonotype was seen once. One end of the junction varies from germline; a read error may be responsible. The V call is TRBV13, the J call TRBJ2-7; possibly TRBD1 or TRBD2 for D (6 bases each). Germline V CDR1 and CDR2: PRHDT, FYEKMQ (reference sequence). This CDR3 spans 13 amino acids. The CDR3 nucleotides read TGTGCCAGCGGCTTGGGGGCCGGGGGAGAGCAGTACTTC. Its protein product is CASGLGAGGEQYF.

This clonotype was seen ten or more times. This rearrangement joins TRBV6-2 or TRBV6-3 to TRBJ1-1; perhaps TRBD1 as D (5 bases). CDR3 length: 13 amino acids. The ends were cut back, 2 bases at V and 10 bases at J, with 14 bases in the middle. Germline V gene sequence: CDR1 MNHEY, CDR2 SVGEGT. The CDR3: CASSYRTTEGAFF. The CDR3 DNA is TGTGCCAGCAGTTACAGGACAACGGAGGGAGCTTTCTTT.

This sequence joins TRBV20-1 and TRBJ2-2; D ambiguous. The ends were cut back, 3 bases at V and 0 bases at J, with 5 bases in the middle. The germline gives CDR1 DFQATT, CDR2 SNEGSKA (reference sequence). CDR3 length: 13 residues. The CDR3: CSASPANTGELFF. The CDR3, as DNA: TGCAGTGCTAGTCCAGCGAACACCGGGGAGCTGTTTTTT.

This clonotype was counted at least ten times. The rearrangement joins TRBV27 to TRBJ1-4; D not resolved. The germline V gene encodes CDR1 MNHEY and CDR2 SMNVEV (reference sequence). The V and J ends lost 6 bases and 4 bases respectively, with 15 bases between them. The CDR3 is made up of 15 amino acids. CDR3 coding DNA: TGTGCCAGCAGCAGAGGAAGGGAGGGTAATGAAAAACTGTTTTTT. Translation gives CASSRGREGNEKLFF.

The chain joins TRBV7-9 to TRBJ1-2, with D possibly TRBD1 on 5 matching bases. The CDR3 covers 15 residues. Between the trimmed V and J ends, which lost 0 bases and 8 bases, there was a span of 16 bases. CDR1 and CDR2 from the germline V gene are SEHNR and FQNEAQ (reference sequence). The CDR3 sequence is CASSLARGQGYGYTF. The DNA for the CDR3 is TGTGCCAGCAGCTTAGCGCGGGGCCAGGGCTACGGCTACACCTTC.

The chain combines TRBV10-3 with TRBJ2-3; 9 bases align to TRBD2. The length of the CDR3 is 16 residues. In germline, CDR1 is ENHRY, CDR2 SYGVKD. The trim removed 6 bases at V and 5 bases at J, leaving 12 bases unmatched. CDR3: CAISDPGTSSGDTQYF. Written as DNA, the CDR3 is TGTGCCATCAGCGACCCCGGGACTAGCTCCGGAGATACGCAGTATTTT.

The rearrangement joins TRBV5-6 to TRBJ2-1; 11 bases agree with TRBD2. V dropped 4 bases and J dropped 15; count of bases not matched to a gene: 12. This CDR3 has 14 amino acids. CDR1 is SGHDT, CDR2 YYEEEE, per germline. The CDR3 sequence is CASSVTSGGTRPFF. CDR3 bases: TGTGCCAGCAGCGTAACTAGCGGGGGTACCCGGCCGTTCTTC.

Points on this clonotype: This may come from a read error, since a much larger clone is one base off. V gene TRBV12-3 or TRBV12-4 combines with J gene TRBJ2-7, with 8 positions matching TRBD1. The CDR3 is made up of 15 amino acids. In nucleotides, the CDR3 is TGTGCCGGCAGTGGTACCGGGACAGGCGCCTACGAGCAGTACTTC. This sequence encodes CAGSGTGTGAYEQYF.

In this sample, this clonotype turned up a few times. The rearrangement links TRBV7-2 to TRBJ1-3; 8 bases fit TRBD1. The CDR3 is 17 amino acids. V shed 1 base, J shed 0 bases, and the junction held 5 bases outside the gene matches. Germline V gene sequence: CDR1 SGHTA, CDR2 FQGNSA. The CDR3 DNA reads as TGTGCCAGCAGCTTAGAGGGGACAGGCCTCTCTGGAAACACCATATATTTT. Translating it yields CASSLEGTGLSGNTIYF.

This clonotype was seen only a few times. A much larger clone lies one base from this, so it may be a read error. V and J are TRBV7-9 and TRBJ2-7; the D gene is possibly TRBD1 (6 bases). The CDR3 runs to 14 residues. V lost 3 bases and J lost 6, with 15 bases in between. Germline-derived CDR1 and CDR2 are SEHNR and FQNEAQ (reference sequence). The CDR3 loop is CASSFHGRGLEQYF. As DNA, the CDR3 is TGTGCCAGCAGCTTCCACGGCAGGGGTCTCGAGCAGTACTTC.

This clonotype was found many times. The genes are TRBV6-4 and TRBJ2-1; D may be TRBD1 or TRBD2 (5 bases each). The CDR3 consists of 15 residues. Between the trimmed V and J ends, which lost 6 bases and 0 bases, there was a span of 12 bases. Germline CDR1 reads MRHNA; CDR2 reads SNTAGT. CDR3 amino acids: CASRAGAGSYNEQFF. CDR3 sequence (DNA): TGTGCCAGCAGAGCCGGGGCCGGCTCCTACAATGAGCAGTTCTTC.

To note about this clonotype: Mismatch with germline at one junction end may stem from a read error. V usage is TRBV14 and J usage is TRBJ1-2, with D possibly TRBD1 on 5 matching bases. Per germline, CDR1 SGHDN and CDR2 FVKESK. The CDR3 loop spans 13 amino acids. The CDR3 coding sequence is TGTGCCAGCAGCCAGACAGTCAACTATGGCTACGCCTTC. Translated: CASSQTVNYGYAF.

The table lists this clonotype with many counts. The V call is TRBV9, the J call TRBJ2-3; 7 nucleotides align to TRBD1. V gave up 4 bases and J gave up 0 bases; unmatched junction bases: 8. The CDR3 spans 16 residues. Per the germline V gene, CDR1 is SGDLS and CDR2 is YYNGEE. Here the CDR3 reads CASSPWTGSSTDTQYF. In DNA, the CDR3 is TGTGCCAGCAGCCCCTGGACAGGCTCTAGCACAGATACGCAGTATTTT.

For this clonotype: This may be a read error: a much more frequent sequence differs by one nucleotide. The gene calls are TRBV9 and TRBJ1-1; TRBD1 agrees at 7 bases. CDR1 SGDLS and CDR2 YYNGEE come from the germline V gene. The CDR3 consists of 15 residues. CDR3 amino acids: CASSPGTATNTGAFF. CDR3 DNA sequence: TGTGCCAGCAGCCCAGGGACAGCGACGAACACTGGAGCTTTCTTT.

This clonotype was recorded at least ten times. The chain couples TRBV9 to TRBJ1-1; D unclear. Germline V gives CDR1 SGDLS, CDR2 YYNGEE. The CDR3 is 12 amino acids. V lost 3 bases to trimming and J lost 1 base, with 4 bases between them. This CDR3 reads CASSGPNTEAFF. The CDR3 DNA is TGTGCCAGCAGCGGGCCGAACACTGAAGCTTTCTTT.

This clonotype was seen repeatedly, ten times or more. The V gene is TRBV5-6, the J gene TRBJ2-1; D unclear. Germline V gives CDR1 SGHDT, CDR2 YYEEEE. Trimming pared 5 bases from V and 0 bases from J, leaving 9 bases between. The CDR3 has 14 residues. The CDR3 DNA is TGTGCCAGCAGTCGAGCCGTCTCCTACAATGAGCAGTTCTTC. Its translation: CASSRAVSYNEQFF.

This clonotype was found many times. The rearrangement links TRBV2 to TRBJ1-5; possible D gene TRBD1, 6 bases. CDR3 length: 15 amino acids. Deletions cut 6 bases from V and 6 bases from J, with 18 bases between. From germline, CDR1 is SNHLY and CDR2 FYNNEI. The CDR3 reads CASSVTGFLGQPQHF. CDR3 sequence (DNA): TGTGCCAGCAGCGTCACAGGGTTTCTCGGTCAGCCCCAGCATTTT.

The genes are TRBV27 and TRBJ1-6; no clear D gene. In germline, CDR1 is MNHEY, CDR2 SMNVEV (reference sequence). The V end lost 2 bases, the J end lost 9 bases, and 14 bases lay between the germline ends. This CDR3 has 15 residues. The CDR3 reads CASSLQCLTSSPLHF. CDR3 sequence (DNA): TGTGCCAGCAGTTTACAGTGTTTAACGAGTTCACCCCTCCACTTT.

For the CDR3, the DNA is TGCGCCAGCAGCTTATTATACGATCCGGGACTAGCGGGAGGGCCCCAAACCTACGAGCAGTACTTC. As protein: CASSLLYDPGLAGGPQTYEQYF. The chain employs TRBV5-1 and TRBJ2-7; TRBD2 matches 16 bases. The CDR3 length is 22 residues. Per germline, CDR1 SGHRS and CDR2 YFSETQ. J was trimmed by 2 bases and V by 2 bases; bases with no gene match: 19.